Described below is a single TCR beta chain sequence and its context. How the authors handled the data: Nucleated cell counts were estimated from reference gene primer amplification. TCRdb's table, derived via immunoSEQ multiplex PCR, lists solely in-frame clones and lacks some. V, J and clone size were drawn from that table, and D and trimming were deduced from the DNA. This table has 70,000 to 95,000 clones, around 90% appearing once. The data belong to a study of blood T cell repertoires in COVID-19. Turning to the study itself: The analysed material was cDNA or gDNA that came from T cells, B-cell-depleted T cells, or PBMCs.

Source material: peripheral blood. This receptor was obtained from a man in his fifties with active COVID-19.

In DNA, the CDR3 is TGTGCCAGCAGTTACTCGGATGCGGCAGATACGCAGTATTTT. Encoded protein: CASSYSDAADTQYF. The chain uses TRBV6-6 and TRBJ2-3; no clear D. CDR3 length: 14 residues. From germline, CDR1 is MNHNY and CDR2 SVGAGI (reference sequence). Trimming shortened V by 0 bases and J by 4 bases, and 8 bases separated the two germline ends.